This TCR beta chain was profiled in a study of CD8 T cells in Susac syndrome. A word on this clonotype: The antigen remains undetermined.

Overall study findings and caveats: It was acknowledged in the study that its TCR sequencing and HLA analysis involved a relatively small number of individuals.

An input of roughly 0.45 to 1 ug of RNA was subjected to reverse transcription using random hexamers. An immunoSEQ multiplex PCR generated amplified TCR beta CDR3 products spanning 54 Vbeta and 13 Jbeta. TCRdb passed the immunoSEQ multiplex PCR reads through MiXCR, listing each CDR3 protein once. Of roughly 180,000 distinct CDR3 sequences listed, around 96% are singletons. This CDR3 region has 14 residues. V was cut by 8 bases and J by 0 bases, with 15 bases left in between. Germline CDR1 SQVTM, CDR2 ANQGSEA. From blood CD8+ and CD4+ T cells, TCR beta sequences were generated. The source is a human donor in good health. Sequencing input: CD4+ T cells from PBMCs. The chain combines TRBV29-1 with TRBJ2-3, with D tentatively TRBD2 (5 bases). The CDR3 DNA sequence: TGCAGCTCAGGACTCGCCACTAGCACAGATACGCAGTATTTT. This codes for CSSGLATSTDTQYF.